A selection of T cell receptor beta chains follows, all from one sample in a study. TCRdb recomputed calls from the 5' RACE reads with MiXCR, one row per CDR3 protein. The sample carries tens of thousands of distinct CDR3 sequences, 25% to 30% recorded once. The sequenced sample was memory CD4+ T cells sorted from a lymph node. These receptor sequences come from a female donor with breast cancer. Each CDR3 is given with its conserved first and last residue. The order of the fields is V gene, J gene, CDR3 protein.

v_gene: TRBV7-3; j_gene: TRBJ2-5; CDR3aa: CASSYTGTPQETQYF
v_gene: TRBV20-1; j_gene: TRBJ2-2; CDR3aa: CSALEGAGELFF
v_gene: TRBV12-5; j_gene: TRBJ2-3; CDR3aa: CASGLVPGGGDTQYF
v_gene: TRBV29-1; j_gene: TRBJ1-1; CDR3aa: CSVGGGRGTEAFF
v_gene: TRBV27; j_gene: TRBJ2-5; CDR3aa: CASSFSGSKSRRGRSEETQYF
v_gene: TRBV5-1; j_gene: TRBJ2-1; CDR3aa: CASSKTGRTYNEQFF
v_gene: TRBV9; j_gene: TRBJ2-1; CDR3aa: CASSVTGGPSEQFF
v_gene: TRBV6-2/TRBV6-3; j_gene: TRBJ2-7; CDR3aa: CASSPSRGYEQYF
v_gene: TRBV6-2/TRBV6-3; j_gene: TRBJ1-6; CDR3aa: CASSYSGTGDSPLHF
v_gene: TRBV13; j_gene: TRBJ2-5; CDR3aa: CASSPPGTGKTQYF
v_gene: TRBV24-1; j_gene: TRBJ2-5; CDR3aa: CATSDPGTGGKETQYF
v_gene: TRBV28; j_gene: TRBJ1-3; CDR3aa: CASGAGDRLSGNTIYF
v_gene: TRBV7-2; j_gene: TRBJ2-7; CDR3aa: CASSPRRLRGGHYEQYF
v_gene: TRBV7-3; j_gene: TRBJ2-1; CDR3aa: CASSSGLAIYNEQFF
v_gene: TRBV7-2; j_gene: TRBJ2-7; CDR3aa: CASSPPGLPSYEQYF
v_gene: TRBV27; j_gene: TRBJ1-1; CDR3aa: CASSFDPPGGAETFF
v_gene: TRBV27; j_gene: TRBJ2-7; CDR3aa: CASSRLSYEQYF
v_gene: TRBV20-1; j_gene: TRBJ2-2; CDR3aa: CSARAALGGAGGELFF
v_gene: TRBV12-3/TRBV12-4; j_gene: TRBJ1-1; CDR3aa: CASRSRENTEAFF
v_gene: TRBV7-8; j_gene: TRBJ2-5; CDR3aa: CAIKGGGETQYF
v_gene: TRBV28; j_gene: TRBJ2-1; CDR3aa: CASSIPTNPYNEQFF
v_gene: TRBV11-1; j_gene: TRBJ2-7; CDR3aa: CASSYVTGAHEQYF
v_gene: TRBV3-1; j_gene: TRBJ2-3; CDR3aa: CASSQEQGSSPPIQTDTQYF
v_gene: TRBV4-2; j_gene: TRBJ2-1; CDR3aa: CASSQVPSGDSTYNEQFF
v_gene: TRBV5-1; j_gene: TRBJ1-1; CDR3aa: CASSTRQWIDTEAFF
v_gene: TRBV6-5; j_gene: TRBJ2-7; CDR3aa: CASRDTTYEQYF
v_gene: TRBV3-1; j_gene: TRBJ2-2; CDR3aa: CASSRPDTGELFF